Each of the 11 T cell receptor beta chains below was sequenced from the same sample in a study of neoadjuvant anti-PD-1 for oral cavity cancer. Time point defined: after neoadjuvant nivolumab, at surgical resection. TCRdb keeps only in-frame clones here, not all; method: immunoSEQ multiplex PCR. The sample gives some 10,000 clones, under 75% of which show up once; about 8% is in the top ten. Sequences were derived from tumor tissue, sampled after nivolumab (anti-PD-1) treatment. These receptors all come from a person aged 35-80 years with oral cavity squamous cell carcinoma.

The chain couples TRBV27 to TRBJ2-7; D may be TRBD1 or TRBD2 (5 bases each). Germline CDR1 and CDR2: MNHEY and SMNVEV (reference sequence). The CDR3 runs 13 residues. V was clipped by 6 bases and J by 4 bases, with 13 bases between them. In nucleotides, the CDR3 is TGTGCCAGCAGCCCTCCGGGACGATACGAGCAGTACTTC. Encoded protein: CASSPPGRYEQYF.

V usage is TRBV6-6 and J usage is TRBJ2-3; 10 bases align to TRBD2. Trimming at V came to 6 bases and at J to 0 bases, leaving 0 bases not matched to a gene. Germline CDR1 MNHNY, CDR2 SVGAGI (reference sequence). The CDR3 runs to 14 residues. CDR3: CASRTSGSTDTQYF. The CDR3 nucleotides are TGTGCCAGCAGGACTAGCGGGAGCACAGATACGCAGTATTTT.

This clone was counted only a few times. V is TRBV11-2 and J is TRBJ1-4, with D possibly TRBD1 on 5 matching bases. The CDR3 sequence is 14 residues long. CDR1 and CDR2 from the germline V gene are SGHAT and FQNNGV. The V end was cut by 5 bases, the J end by 5 bases, with 12 bases between. CDR3 DNA: TGTGCCAGCAGCCCAACAGGAGGAAATGAAAAACTGTTTTTT. Its protein product is CASSPTGGNEKLFF. The whole variable domain, remainder taken from reference TRBV11-2 and TRBJ1-4, is EAGVAQSPRYKIIEKRQSVAFWCNPISGHATLYWYQQILGQGPKLLIQFQNNGVVDDSQLPKDRFSAERLKGVDSTLKIQPAKLEDSAVYLCASSPTGGNEKLFFGSGTQLSVL.

This clone has only a few counts. The sample holds other DNA sequences that translate to the same CDR3. V and J are TRBV9 and TRBJ2-6, with TRBD1 identical over 11 bases. The CDR3 totals 18 residues. J was trimmed by 3 bases and V by 4 bases; bases with no gene match: 9. CDR1 is SGDLS and CDR2 is YYNGEE in the germline V gene. DNA for the CDR3: TGTGCCAGCAGCTACCGGGACAGGGGGAATAGTGGGGCCAACGTCCTGACTTTC. As protein: CASSYRDRGNSGANVLTF.

The V and J genes are TRBV28 and TRBJ2-3; the D gene is possibly TRBD2 (6 bases). The V gene lost 6 bases and the J gene lost 2 bases, with 15 bases spanning the gap. The CDR3 has 15 residues. Germline V gene sequence: CDR1 MDHEN, CDR2 SYDVKM. Here the CDR3 reads CASSLSGSLTDTQYF. The CDR3 coding sequence is TGTGCCAGCAGCCTGAGCGGGTCCCTCACAGATACGCAGTATTTT.

This clone was found a few times. The rearrangement uses TRBV5-4 and TRBJ2-1; possible D gene TRBD2, 6 bases. The V gene's germline CDR1 is SGHNT and CDR2 YYREEE (reference sequence). Between the trimmed V and J ends, which lost 10 bases and 7 bases, there was a span of 15 bases. CDR3 size: 12 residues. Here the CDR3 reads CAPGAGFNEQFF. The CDR3 bases are TGTGCCCCGGGCGCGGGGTTTAATGAGCAGTTCTTC.

The chain carries TRBV4-1 and TRBJ1-2; TRBD1 matches 7 bases. This CDR3 has 16 residues. Per germline, CDR1 MGHRA and CDR2 YSYEKL. The junction had 9 bases not matched to a gene; V was cut back by 1 base and J by 4 bases. The CDR3 bases are TGCGCCAGCAGCCAAGCCGCAGGGGGTTTCGCCTATGGCTACACCTTC. Residues: CASSQAAGGFAYGYTF.

The V call is TRBV2, the J call TRBJ2-7; D may be TRBD1 or TRBD2 (5 bases each). Trimming pared 4 bases from V and 3 bases from J, leaving 19 bases between. Germline values: CDR1 SNHLY, CDR2 FYNNEI. The CDR3 totals 16 residues. CDR3 DNA sequence: TGTGCCAGCAGTGGGGGGTTTTCCCAGAGGGTCTACGAGCAGTACTTC. Translation gives CASSGGFSQRVYEQYF.

This clone was counted only a few times. This rearrangement joins TRBV27 to TRBJ1-2; D unresolved. The CDR3 is 11 amino acids. Trimming took off 6 bases at V and 1 base at J, with 3 bases between the two ends. The germline V gene encodes CDR1 MNHEY and CDR2 SMNVEV (reference sequence). CDR3 protein: CASRYNYGYTF. The DNA for the CDR3 is TGTGCCAGCAGGTATAACTATGGCTACACCTTC.

Regarding this clone: One junction end does not reproduce the germline sequence, and a read error may be involved. The V call is TRBV7-9, the J call TRBJ2-5, with 11 bases aligning to TRBD2. The germline V gene has CDR1 SEHNR and CDR2 FQNEAQ (reference sequence). CDR3 size: 14 residues. CDR3 in amino acids: CASTLAGGQETQYF. The CDR3, as DNA: TGTGCCAGCACCTTAGCGGGGGGGCAGGAGACCCAGTACTTC.

V usage is TRBV6-5 and J usage is TRBJ2-5; D is uncertain. Trimming pared 6 bases from V and 2 bases from J, leaving 4 bases between. Germline CDR1 reads MNHEY; CDR2 reads SVGAGI. CDR3 length: 11 amino acids. This chain's CDR3 is CASRRQETQYF. The CDR3 nucleotides are TGTGCCAGCAGGCGACAAGAGACCCAGTACTTC.